The entry below describes one T cell receptor (beta chain). The antigen is not known. This sample was included in a study of CXCR3-negative and CXCR3-positive naive CD8 T cells. Study background: Sequencing yielded approximately 150 million TRB reads, roughly 1.5 +/- 0.3 million per library.

Preparation of TRB cDNA libraries relied on 5' RACE carrying UMI labels. TCRdb re-called the 5' RACE reads and catalogs CDR3 proteins one per entry, DNA excluded. In all, the sample yields tens of thousands of distinct CDR3 sequences. This CDR3 has 15 residues. The germline V gene encodes CDR1 PRHDT and CDR2 FYEKMQ (reference sequence). Whole-study findings and limits: Naive cells with CXCR3 showed TRB CDR3s that were more hydrophobic than those in CXCR3-negative naive cells.

The sequence was collected from a human donor in good health. Some clones in this sample may be carry-over from other donors' samples. Material: naive CXCR3+ CD8+ T cells from blood. As to subset: CD45RO-CCR7+CD27+CD95- naive CD8+ T cells expressing CXCR3 (TNR3+). The chain links TRBV13 to TRBJ1-1; TCRdb designates TRBD1, a call that cannot be tested without DNA. CDR3 in amino acids: CASALQGRLNTEAFF.